Each of the 9 T cell receptor beta chains below was sequenced from the same sample in a study of blood T cell repertoires in COVID-19. The data were produced by immunoSEQ multiplex PCR, yet TCRdb's version contains in-frame clones alone and is incomplete. The table records some 380,000 clones, about 90% of them present only once. Input material: PBMCs or T cells enriched from blood (not recorded which). The receptors were gathered from a man aged 25-45 years who had recovered from COVID-19.

The chain has TRBV7-3 and TRBJ2-7; 7 bases match TRBD2. The CDR3 has 16 residues. The germline V gene encodes CDR1 SGHTA and CDR2 FQGTGA. Unmatched junction bases numbered 11, after V lost 0 bases and J lost 6 bases. CDR3 bases: TGTGCCAGCAGCTTAACCGGGACTACTTCTTACGGCGAGCAGTACTTC. Its protein product is CASSLTGTTSYGEQYF.

The chain combines TRBV3-1 (or the pseudogene TRBV3-2) with TRBJ2-3; 8 positions agree with TRBD2. The CDR3 is made up of 19 amino acids. Germline CDR1 is LGHDT and CDR2 is YNNKEL (reference sequence). Trimming at V came to 1 base and at J to 2 bases, leaving 14 bases not matched to a gene. The CDR3 here is CASSQVLAGSGDPTDTQYF. The CDR3, as DNA: TGTGCCAGCAGCCAAGTACTCGCGGGTAGCGGGGACCCCACAGATACGCAGTATTTT.

The chain links TRBV19 to TRBJ1-4, with D possibly being TRBD1 (5 bases). There are 14 residues in the CDR3. Per germline, CDR1 LNHDA and CDR2 SQIVND (reference sequence). V lost 4 bases, J lost 5 bases, and 11 bases lay in between. CDR3 residues: CASSNDGGNEKLFF. In nucleotides, the CDR3 is TGTGCCAGTAGTAACGACGGGGGGAATGAAAAACTGTTTTTT.

This clone occurred once. The chain uses TRBV28 and TRBJ2-1; D may be TRBD2 (6 bases). Germline values: CDR1 MDHEN, CDR2 SYDVKM. This CDR3 region has 14 residues. V was trimmed by 3 bases and J by 4 bases, leaving 10 bases between them. The CDR3: CASSFGGPYNEQFF. The CDR3 DNA sequence: TGTGCCAGCAGTTTTGGAGGGCCGTACAATGAGCAGTTCTTC.

This clone has just a few counts. The chain uses TRBV7-2 and TRBJ2-3; D is undetermined. Germline lookup yields CDR1 SGHTA and CDR2 FQGNSA. V was cut by 5 bases and J by 0 bases, with 9 bases left in between. The CDR3 covers 14 residues. This CDR3 reads CASSPQASTDTQYF. The CDR3 DNA reads TGTGCCAGCAGCCCTCAAGCTAGCACAGATACGCAGTATTTT.

The chain links TRBV5-4 to TRBJ2-2, with 10 bases lining up with TRBD1. V shed 4 bases and J 13 bases; nucleotides not matched to a gene: 16. CDR3 length: 16 amino acids. Germline CDR1 reads SGHNT; CDR2 reads YYREEE (reference sequence). Here the CDR3 DNA reads TGTGCCAGCAGCAATGTCGCCGGGACAGGGGCGTTTCGGCTGTTTTTT. As protein: CASSNVAGTGAFRLFF.

The gene calls are TRBV2 and TRBJ1-1; D is possibly TRBD1 (6 bases). CDR3 length: 14 amino acids. CDR1 and CDR2 (germline): SNHLY, FYNNEI. Trimming left V 8 bases short and J 1 base short, with 14 bases between. The CDR3 sequence is CASGVQGGNTEAFF. The CDR3 bases are TGTGCCAGCGGGGTACAGGGTGGGAACACTGAAGCTTTCTTT.

The chain links TRBV9 to TRBJ2-5, with no clear D. Germline V CDR1 and CDR2: SGDLS, YYNGEE. The CDR3 is made up of 13 amino acids. Trimming removed 3 bases from V and 0 bases from J, with 6 bases in between. CDR3 sequence reads: CASSAFYQETQYF. The CDR3 nucleotides are TGTGCCAGCAGCGCCTTCTACCAAGAGACCCAGTACTTC.

There are a few counts of this clone. The chain couples TRBV3-1 (or the pseudogene TRBV3-2) to TRBJ2-7, with 8 bases that match TRBD2. This CDR3 is built from 17 residues. Trimming cost V 1 base and J 5 bases; bases outside gene matches: 13. Germline values: CDR1 LGHDT, CDR2 YNNKEL (reference sequence). The CDR3 nucleotides are TGTGCCAGCAGCCAAGGCTCCCTTACGGGGGGGCCACACGAGCAGTACTTC. As protein: CASSQGSLTGGPHEQYF.